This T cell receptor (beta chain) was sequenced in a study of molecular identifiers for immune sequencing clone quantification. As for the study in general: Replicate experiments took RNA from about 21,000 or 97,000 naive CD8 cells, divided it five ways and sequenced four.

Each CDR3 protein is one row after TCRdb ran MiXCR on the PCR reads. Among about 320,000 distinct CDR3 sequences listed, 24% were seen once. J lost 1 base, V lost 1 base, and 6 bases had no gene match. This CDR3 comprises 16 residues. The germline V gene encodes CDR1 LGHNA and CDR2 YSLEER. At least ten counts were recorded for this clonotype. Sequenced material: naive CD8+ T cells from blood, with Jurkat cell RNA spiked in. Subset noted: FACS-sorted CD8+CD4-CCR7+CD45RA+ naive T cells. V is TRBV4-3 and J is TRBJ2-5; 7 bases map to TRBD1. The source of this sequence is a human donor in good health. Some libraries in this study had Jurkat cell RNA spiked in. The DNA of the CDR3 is TGCGCCAGCAGCCAAGTCCACAGGGGAGCCCAAGAGACCCAGTACTTC. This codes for CASSQVHRGAQETQYF.